Below, 20 T cell receptor beta chains from the same sample are listed, as sequenced in a study of blood T cells in healthy people across ages. Primed by a sample-barcoded 5' primer and a J-beta primer mix, a second PCR proceeded for about 6 to 12 cycles. TCRdb reanalysed the 5' RACE reads using MiXCR and keeps one entry per CDR3 protein. The table includes roughly 730,000 distinct CDR3 sequences, roughly 50% detected once. Sequenced sample: blood. The receptors stem from a middle-aged man in good health.

This clonotype was counted a few times. V is TRBV20-1 and J is TRBJ2-7, with a weak D call TRBD1 (5 bases). CDR3 length: 15 amino acids. V gave up 0 bases and J gave up 1 base, with 13 bases separating them. Germline CDR1 is DFQATT and CDR2 is SNEGSKA (reference sequence). The CDR3 is CSARDIRANSYEQYF. Written as DNA, the CDR3 is TGCAGTGCTAGAGATATCAGGGCTAATTCCTACGAGCAGTACTTC.

The chain carries TRBV3-1 and TRBJ1-2, with D maybe TRBD1 (5 bases). The length of the CDR3 is 15 residues. V dropped 1 base and J dropped 8 bases, with 17 bases sitting between them. The germline CDR1 and CDR2 sequences are LGHDT and YNNKEL (reference sequence). CDR3 sequence: CASSQVSQGGRGYTF. CDR3 in DNA: TGTGCCAGCAGCCAAGTCTCCCAGGGCGGGAGAGGCTACACCTTC.

In its sample, this clonotype was seen a few times. V and J are TRBV4-3 and TRBJ2-6; D unclear. The CDR3 has 18 amino acids. The V and J ends lost 0 bases and 1 base respectively, with 13 bases between them. Germline CDR1 LGHNA, CDR2 YSLEER. The CDR3 DNA sequence: TGCGCCAGCAGCCAAGACCCGACTGGACCGTCTGGGGCCAACGTCCTGACTTTC. Protein product: CASSQDPTGPSGANVLTF.

This chain links TRBV20-1 with TRBJ2-7; TRBD1 is a possible D gene (5 bases). Deletions cut 6 bases from V and 2 bases from J, with 14 bases between. Germline CDR1 and CDR2: DFQATT and SNEGSKA (reference sequence). CDR3 length: 13 residues. DNA for the CDR3: TGCAGTGCCCGACAGATCGGAACCTACGAGCAGTACTTC. The encoded protein is CSARQIGTYEQYF.

This rearrangement joins TRBV11-2 to TRBJ2-3; possibly TRBD2 for D (6 bases). Germline CDR1 SGHAT, CDR2 FQNNGV. The CDR3 covers 16 residues. The ends were cut back, 1 base at V and 5 bases at J, with 16 bases in the middle. This CDR3 reads CASSLGDFFGIDTQYF. Written as DNA, the CDR3 is TGTGCCAGCAGCTTAGGGGACTTTTTCGGGATAGATACGCAGTATTTT.

V and J are TRBV7-3 and TRBJ2-3, with 15 bases identical to TRBD2. J was trimmed by 6 bases and V by 4 bases; bases with no gene match: 2. Germline CDR1 and CDR2: SGHTA and FQGTGA. The CDR3 has 15 residues. CDR3 residues: CASSSGLAGGDTQYF. In nucleotides, the CDR3 is TGTGCCAGCAGCTCCGGACTAGCGGGAGGGGATACGCAGTATTTT.

The chain employs TRBV11-2 and TRBJ1-1; D is unclear. Germline lookup yields CDR1 SGHAT and CDR2 FQNNGV. CDR3 length: 15 amino acids. V lost 0 bases to trimming and J lost 0 bases, with 8 bases between them. CDR3 DNA: TGTGCCAGCAGCTTAGAGGTAGGGATGAACACTGAAGCTTTCTTT. This gives the protein CASSLEVGMNTEAFF.

This clonotype came up a few times. The gene calls are TRBV27 and TRBJ2-1; perhaps TRBD1 as D (6 bases). V lost 3 bases to trimming and J lost 2 bases, with 11 bases between them. The CDR3 totals 15 residues. Germline-derived CDR1 and CDR2 are MNHEY and SMNVEV (reference sequence). The CDR3 loop reads CASSFYRDAYNEQFF. The CDR3 region has the DNA TGTGCCAGCAGTTTTTACAGGGATGCCTACAATGAGCAGTTCTTC.

There are a few counts of this clonotype. J is TRBJ1-5 and V is TRBV6-6; D remains ambiguous. V was shortened by 7 bases and J by 6 bases, with 13 bases between the two germline ends. The CDR3 extends over 13 amino acids. Germline V CDR1 and CDR2: MNHNY, SVGAGI (reference sequence). The CDR3 bases are TGTGCCAGCACCGAACCCACCGGTCAGCCCCAGCATTTT. This gives the protein CASTEPTGQPQHF.

The genes are TRBV29-1 and TRBJ1-2, with D possibly matching TRBD1 (6 bases). V was shortened by 6 bases and J by 0 bases, with 17 bases between the two germline ends. CDR3 length: 15 residues. Per germline, CDR1 SQVTM and CDR2 ANQGSEA. The CDR3 DNA is TGCAGCGTGAAAACATCGGACAGAGCTAACTATGGCTACACCTTC. It translates to CSVKTSDRANYGYTF.

The chain carries TRBV12-3 or TRBV12-4 and TRBJ2-5; perhaps TRBD2 as D (6 bases). The length of the CDR3 is 13 residues. V was cut by 5 bases and J by 5 bases, with 12 bases left in between. The CDR3 region has the DNA TGTGCCAGCAGTCGGGGGAGATGGGAGACCCAGTACTTC. This gives the protein CASSRGRWETQYF.

This chain links TRBV7-2 with TRBJ1-6; TRBD1 might be the D (6 bases). Germline V gene data show CDR1 as SGHTA and CDR2 as FQGNSA. The CDR3 covers 14 residues. Deletions cut 5 bases from V and 9 bases from J, with 14 bases between. The CDR3 DNA reads TGTGCCAGCAGCCCAACAGGGTTAACTTCACCCCTCCACTTT. Its protein product is CASSPTGLTSPLHF.

The chain carries TRBV7-2 and TRBJ2-7, with D possibly TRBD2 on 6 matching bases. CDR1 is SGHTA, CDR2 FQGNSA, per germline. The CDR3 is made up of 14 amino acids. V was pared by 5 bases and J by 1 base, with 12 bases between. This chain's CDR3 is CASSPIRGSYEQYF. In DNA form, the CDR3 reads TGTGCCAGCAGCCCAATCCGGGGGTCCTACGAGCAGTACTTC.

This clonotype turned up a few times. The J gene is TRBJ1-1, the V gene TRBV29-1; D ambiguous. Germline assignment: CDR1 SQVTM and CDR2 ANQGSEA. Trimming stripped 2 bases from V and 4 bases from J, with 8 bases between. The length of the CDR3 is 12 residues. The CDR3 DNA reads as TGCAGCGTTGAAATACGGACCACTGAAGCTTTCTTT. Protein product: CSVEIRTTEAFF. Complete variable domain (other parts from reference TRBV29-1 and TRBJ1-1): SAVISQKPSRDICQRGTSLTIQCQVDSQVTMMFWYRQQPGQSLTLIATANQGSEATYESGFVIDKFPISRPNLTFSTLTVSNMSPEDSSIYLCSVEIRTTEAFFGQGTRLTVV.

The chain links TRBV11-2 to TRBJ1-1, with D perhaps matching TRBD1 (5 bases). The length of the CDR3 is 15 residues. V was shortened by 1 base and J by 0 bases, with 9 bases between the two germline ends. The germline gives CDR1 SGHAT, CDR2 FQNNGV. CDR3 nucleotide sequence: TGTGCCAGCAGCTTAGTAGGGGTGCTGAACACTGAAGCTTTCTTT. This sequence encodes CASSLVGVLNTEAFF.

This clonotype occurred a few times. The chain combines TRBV24-1 with TRBJ1-2; unclear D gene. CDR3 length: 12 residues. V dropped 4 bases and J dropped 1 base, with 3 bases sitting between them. Germline V lookup: CDR1 KGHDR, CDR2 SFDVKD. CDR3 region: CATSDDNYGYTF. In DNA, the CDR3 is TGTGCCACCAGTGACGATAACTATGGCTACACCTTC.

This clonotype was detected a few times. The junction departs from the called germline gene at one end, perhaps through a read error. The chain links TRBV7-2 to TRBJ2-3; D gene unclear. Germline V gene lookup returns CDR1 SGHTA and CDR2 FQGNSA. This CDR3 comprises 13 residues. The CDR3 DNA reads as TGTGCCAGCAGTTTAGCTATCACAGATACGCAGTATTTT. It encodes CASSLAITDTQYF. Using reference TRBV7-2 and TRBJ2-3 for the parts outside the CDR3, the full variable domain is GAGVSQSPSNKVTEKGKDVELRCDPISGHTALYWYRQSLGQGLEFLIYFQGNSAPDKSGLPSDRFSAERTGGSVSTLTIQRTQQEDSAVYLCASSLAITDTQYFGPGTRLTVL.

This chain connects TRBV5-1 to TRBJ1-1, with 8 bases that match TRBD1. This CDR3 is built from 15 residues. The junction had 9 bases not matched to a gene; V was cut back by 4 bases and J by 4 bases. The germline gives CDR1 SGHRS, CDR2 YFSETQ. The CDR3 nucleotides are TGCGCCAGCAGCGCCGGGGACAGGTCGCTCACTGAAGCTTTCTTT. It codes for CASSAGDRSLTEAFF. Full variable domain (missing parts from reference TRBV5-1 and TRBJ1-1): KAGVTQTPRYLIKTRGQQVTLSCSPISGHRSVSWYQQTPGQGLQFLFEYFSETQRNKGNFPGRFSGRQFSNSRSEMNVSTLELGDSALYLCASSAGDRSLTEAFFGQGTRLTVV.

This clonotype came up a few times. The chain combines TRBV29-1 with TRBJ1-1; D is perhaps TRBD1 (5 bases). The ends were cut back, 6 bases at V and 5 bases at J, with 22 bases in the middle. This CDR3 has 15 residues. CDR1 SQVTM and CDR2 ANQGSEA come from the germline V gene. The CDR3 is CSVGGADPRRTEAFF. The DNA for the CDR3 is TGCAGCGTCGGTGGGGCCGACCCCCGGCGGACTGAAGCTTTCTTT.

The V and J genes are TRBV27 and TRBJ2-1; D gene ambiguous. Germline V gene sequence: CDR1 MNHEY, CDR2 SMNVEV (reference sequence). The CDR3 runs to 16 residues. Trimming left V 2 bases short and J 0 bases short, with 11 bases between. The CDR3 nucleotides read TGTGCCAGCAGTTTAGAACTTTCCAGCTCCTACAATGAGCAGTTCTTC. Translation: CASSLELSSSYNEQFF.